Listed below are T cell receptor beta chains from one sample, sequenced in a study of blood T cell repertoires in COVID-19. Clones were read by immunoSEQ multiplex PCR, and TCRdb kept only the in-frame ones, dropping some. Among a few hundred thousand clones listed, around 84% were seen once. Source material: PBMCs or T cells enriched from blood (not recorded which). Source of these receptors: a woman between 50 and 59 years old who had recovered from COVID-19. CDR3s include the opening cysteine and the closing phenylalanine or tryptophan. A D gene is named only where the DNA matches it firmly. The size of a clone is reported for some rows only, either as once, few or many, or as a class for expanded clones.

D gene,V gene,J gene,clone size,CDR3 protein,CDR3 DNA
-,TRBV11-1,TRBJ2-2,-,CASSLRGGWELFF,TGTGCCAGCAGCTTAAGGGGAGGCTGGGAGCTGTTTTTT
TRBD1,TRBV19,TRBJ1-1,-,CASNSPGQANTEAFF,TGTGCCAGTAATTCGCCCGGACAGGCGAACACTGAAGCTTTCTTT
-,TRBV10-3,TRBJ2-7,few,CAISTTSPALDEQYF,TGTGCCATCAGTACCACCTCACCAGCCCTAGATGAGCAGTACTTC
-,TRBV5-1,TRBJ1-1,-,CASSAYSLGDTEAFF,TGCGCCAGCAGCGCCTACTCCCTTGGTGACACTGAAGCTTTCTTT
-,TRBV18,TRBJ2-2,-,CASSPSMGLGTGELFF,TGTGCCAGCTCACCATCTATGGGGCTGGGCACCGGGGAGCTGTTTTTT
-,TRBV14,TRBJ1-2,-,CASSERVTRGSYGYTF,TGTGCCAGCAGCGAAAGGGTGACGCGTGGGAGTTATGGCTACACCTTC
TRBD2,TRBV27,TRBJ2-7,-,CASSLGTSGMFYEQYF,TGTGCCAGCAGTCTGGGGACTAGCGGGATGTTCTACGAGCAGTACTTC
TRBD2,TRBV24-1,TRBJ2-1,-,CATSESVAGTSRLEQFF,TGTGCCACCAGTGAATCCGTCGCCGGGACTAGCAGACTGGAGCAGTTCTTC
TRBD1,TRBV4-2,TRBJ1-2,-,CASTVGERDRGLYTF,TGTGCCAGCACCGTGGGGGAAAGGGACAGGGGCCTCTACACCTTC
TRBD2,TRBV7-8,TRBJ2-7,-,CASSLRGREYYEQYF,TGTGCCAGCAGCTTAAGAGGGAGGGAATACTACGAGCAGTACTTC
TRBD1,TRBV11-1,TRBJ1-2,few,CASSRTGDYGYTF,TGTGCCAGCAGCCGAACAGGGGATTATGGCTACACCTTC
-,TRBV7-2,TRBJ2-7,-,CASSLVVQTAYEQYF,TGTGCCAGCAGCTTAGTTGTTCAGACAGCCTACGAGCAGTACTTC
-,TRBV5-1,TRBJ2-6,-,CASSWAGDGANVLTF,TGCGCCAGCAGCTGGGCAGGTGACGGGGCCAACGTCCTGACTTTC
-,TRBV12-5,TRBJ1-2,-,CASGFGQNYGYTF,TGTGCTAGTGGTTTTGGGCAGAACTATGGCTACACCTTC
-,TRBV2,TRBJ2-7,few,CASSERRGTWEQYF,TGTGCCAGCAGTGAAAGACGGGGTACGTGGGAGCAGTACTTC
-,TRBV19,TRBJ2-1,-,CASRDSSSSDEQFF,TGTGCCAGTAGAGACAGTTCCTCTAGTGATGAGCAGTTCTTC
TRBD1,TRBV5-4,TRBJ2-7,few,CASSSTQTGGIHEQYF,TGTGCCAGCAGCTCGACACAAACAGGGGGGATTCACGAGCAGTACTTC
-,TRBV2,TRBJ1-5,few,CASSESSTGPKHF,TGTGCCAGCAGTGAATCGTCGACAGGACCCAAGCATTTT
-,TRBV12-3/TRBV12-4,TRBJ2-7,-,CASSLDRFYEQYF,TGTGCCAGCAGCCTCGACAGGTTCTACGAGCAGTACTTC
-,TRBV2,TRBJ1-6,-,CASSESSSPLHF,TGTGCCAGCAGTGAATCGTCTTCACCCCTCCACTTT
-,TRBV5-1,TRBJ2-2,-,CASSLRGGTITGELFF,TGCGCCAGCAGCTTGAGGGGCGGGACGATCACCGGGGAGCTGTTTTTT
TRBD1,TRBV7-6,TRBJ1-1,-,CASSFGDSEAFF,TGTGCCAGCAGCTTTGGGGACAGTGAAGCTTTCTTT
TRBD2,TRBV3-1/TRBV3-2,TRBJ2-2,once,CASSQGDSGAGELFF,TGTGCCAGCAGCCAAGGCGATAGCGGGGCCGGGGAGCTGTTTTTT